This TCR beta chain was identified in a study of T cell responses to AZD1222 COVID-19 vaccine. Second doses that came at about 4 or about 12 weeks were put together. Trimming cost V 5 bases and J 6 bases, with 10 bases left between them. The CDR3 spans 13 residues. Germline CDR1 reads SGHTA; CDR2 reads FQGTGA. With regard to this clone: Its specificity is not known.

Repertoires were generated with immunoSEQ multiplex PCR, while TCRdb's copy carries only in-frame clones and drops some. The sample carries about 75,000 clones, roughly 84% recorded once. Whole-study findings and limits: Repertoires were sampled only after the peak T cell response.

The source was peripheral blood, collected 28 days after the second AZD1222 dose. The chain carries TRBV7-3 and TRBJ2-2; no definite D call. The TCR originated in an adult who received the AZD1222 COVID-19 vaccine. The CDR3 DNA reads as TGTGCCAGCAGCCTCAATCAGCCCGGGGAGCTGTTTTTT. Its protein product is CASSLNQPGELFF.